Below, 11 T cell receptor beta chains from the same sample are listed, as sequenced in a study of OX40 agonist ivuxolimab in advanced cancers. The library came from the immunoSEQ multiplex PCR assay. TCRdb holds this immuneACCESS table with in-frame rearrangements only. Some clones are missing; in checked studies, unresolved V genes explain under half, and the rest has no known cause. The sample table records around 61,000 clones; roughly 80% of these occur just once. Approximately 5.2% of the sample lies in the top ten. This specimen was CD4+ or CD8+ T cells sorted from blood, taken in a trial of the OX40 agonist ivuxolimab. The source is an adult with an advanced solid tumor such as melanoma, head and neck, liver or kidney cancer.

The CDR3 DNA reads TGTGCCAGCAGCCCGGAAGTGAGCACCGGGGAGCTGTTTTTT. Amino acid sequence: CASSPEVSTGELFF. J is TRBJ2-2 and V is TRBV4-2, with unresolved D. Germline assignment: CDR1 LGHNA and CDR2 YNFKEQ. The CDR3 has 14 residues. V gave up 4 bases and J gave up 4 bases, with 10 bases separating them.

V gene TRBV5-1 combines with J gene TRBJ2-5, with D uncertain. The CDR3 totals 14 residues. The germline CDR1 and CDR2 sequences are SGHRS and YFSETQ. Trimming shortened V by 0 bases and J by 4 bases, and 10 bases separated the two germline ends. CDR3 protein: CASSLGRAPETQYF. CDR3 DNA: TGCGCCAGCAGCTTGGGACGGGCCCCAGAGACCCAGTACTTC.

This clone was seen once. J is TRBJ2-6 and V is TRBV2, with D hard to call. The CDR3 contains 15 residues. The germline V and J ends were trimmed by 6 bases and 0 bases, with 9 bases remaining between them. Germline loops: CDR1 SNHLY, CDR2 FYNNEI. The CDR3: CASRGQNSGANVLTF. The CDR3 DNA sequence: TGTGCCAGCAGGGGCCAGAACTCTGGGGCCAACGTCCTGACTTTC. Together with reference TRBV2 and TRBJ2-6, the CDR3 gives the full variable domain: EPEVTQTPSHQVTQMGQEVILRCVPISNHLYFYWYRQILGQKVEFLVSFYNNEISEKSEIFDDQFSVERPDGSNFTLKIRSTKLEDSAMYFCASRGQNSGANVLTFGAGSRLTVL.

This chain connects TRBV27 to TRBJ1-1, with D unresolved. The CDR3 is made up of 12 amino acids. Germline V gene lookup returns CDR1 MNHEY and CDR2 SMNVEV (reference sequence). V was clipped by 6 bases and J by 5 bases, with 10 bases between them. This CDR3 is CASRSGGTEAFF. As DNA, the CDR3 is TGTGCCAGCAGATCCGGTGGGACTGAAGCTTTCTTT.

The chain carries TRBV30 and TRBJ2-7, with D hard to call. In germline, CDR1 is GTSNPN, CDR2 SVGIG (reference sequence). V dropped 2 bases and J dropped 4 bases, with 21 bases sitting between them. This CDR3 is 16 amino acids long. Written as DNA, the CDR3 is TGTGCCTGGAGTCCACTTGAGGCGACCCGTGGGTACGAGCAGTACTTC. Its protein product is CAWSPLEATRGYEQYF.

The J gene is TRBJ2-1, the V gene TRBV2, with D possibly matching TRBD2 (6 bases). The CDR3 spans 13 residues. Between the trimmed V and J ends, which lost 0 bases and 10 bases, there was a span of 10 bases. The germline CDR1 and CDR2 sequences are SNHLY and FYNNEI. The CDR3 nucleotides are TGTGCCAGCAGTGAAGCGGGAGGAGTAGAGCAGTTCTTC. Amino acids: CASSEAGGVEQFF.

The chain carries TRBV19 and TRBJ1-1; maybe TRBD1 (6 bases). The V and J ends lost 6 bases and 3 bases respectively, with 20 bases between them. CDR1 LNHDA and CDR2 SQIVND come from the germline V gene (reference sequence). The CDR3 covers 16 residues. The chain's CDR3 is CASSPIEGRGDTEAFF. The DNA of the CDR3 is TGTGCCAGTAGCCCCATCGAGGGCAGGGGCGACACTGAAGCTTTCTTT.

The DNA for the CDR3 is TGCGCCAGCAGCCAGAGGGACAGGGAGGATGAGCAGTTCTTC. This gives the protein CASSQRDREDEQFF. The chain combines TRBV4-3 with TRBJ2-1, with TRBD1 matching over 9 bases. The CDR3 is 14 residues long. V dropped 3 bases and J dropped 8; count of bases not matched to a gene: 5. Looked up from germline, CDR1 is LGHNA and CDR2 is YSLEER.

The genes are TRBV6-1 and TRBJ1-1, with D unresolved. V lost 4 bases, J lost 3 bases, and 12 bases lay in between. The CDR3 consists of 14 residues. Germline-derived CDR1 and CDR2 are MNHNS and SASEGT. The CDR3 region has the DNA TGTGCCAGCAGTGCTAGGGATATCGACACTGAAGCTTTCTTT. This translates into CASSARDIDTEAFF.

The CDR3 here is CASSLDRGAPYGYTF. The CDR3 DNA reads as TGTGCCAGCAGCTTGGACAGGGGTGCCCCATATGGCTACACCTTC. This chain connects TRBV5-6 to TRBJ1-2, with 7 nucleotides matching TRBD1. The CDR3 consists of 15 residues. CDR1 and CDR2 (germline): SGHDT, YYEEEE. J gave up 5 bases and V 0 bases, and 7 bases lay outside the gene matches.

The chain uses TRBV5-4 and TRBJ1-2, with a tentative D call TRBD1 (5 bases). The CDR3 extends over 15 amino acids. V lost 4 bases and J 0 bases, leaving 13 bases between the germline ends. Germline loops: CDR1 SGHNT, CDR2 YYREEE (reference sequence). The CDR3 coding sequence is TGTGCCAGCAGCCCTGGAGGGGCGGCTAACTATGGCTACACCTTC. Encoded protein: CASSPGGAANYGYTF.